The T cell receptor beta chain under discussion was sequenced for a study of regulatory T cells in long-lasting Graves disease. Findings and limits, study-wide: Persistent Graves' patients showed reduced TCR diversity versus newly diagnosed patients. A greater number of public clonotypes (approximately 2,700) was shared by persistent patients than by new patients (over 900).

CDR3 length equals 14 residues. Per germline, CDR1 SNHLY and CDR2 FYNNEI. V lost 2 bases to trimming and J lost 3 bases, with 10 bases between them. As for time point: newly diagnosed GD, antithyroid drugs for less than 3 months. PBMC RNA served as the TCR library source. To make TCR beta libraries, researchers used iRepertoire HTBI primers and Arm-PCR of CDR3 regions. TCRdb re-derived calls from the multiplex PCR reads in MiXCR, one entry per CDR3 protein. Here the sample spans about 540,000 distinct CDR3 sequences, roughly 13% being singletons. This clonotype was found many times. Its matching antigen is unknown. This same sample was also taken into another study, of T cells in Graves' hyperthyroidism and ophthalmopathy. From that second work: A 13 V-J model separated ophthalmopathy from stable hyperthyroidism.

The starting material was peripheral blood mononuclear cells (PBMCs), obtained at new diagnosis, from a patient treated with antithyroid drugs. The V call is TRBV2, the J call TRBJ1-2, with unresolved D. The clonotype comes from a man in his thirties or forties with Graves disease. The CDR3 sequence: CASSENHSYYGYTF. CDR3 sequence (DNA): TGTGCCAGCAGTGAAAACCACAGCTACTATGGCTACACCTTC.